The T cell receptor (beta chain) under discussion was sequenced for a study of blood T cell repertoires in COVID-19. Overall study: Specimens from acute and convalescent COVID-19 originated in the United States, Italy and Spain. From T cells, B-cell-depleted T cells, or PBMCs came the material, which was cDNA or gDNA.

As handled by the study authors: Reference gene primer amplification gave nucleated cell count estimates. Repertoires were generated with immunoSEQ multiplex PCR, while TCRdb's copy carries only in-frame clones and drops some. The DNA gave D and trimming, while V, J and clone size come from that table. The top ten hold 0.97% of the sample, which has 90,000 to 120,000 clones, approximately 90% seen once. V lost 0 bases and J 0 bases, leaving 13 bases between the germline ends. Germline values: CDR1 KGHDR, CDR2 SFDVKD. The CDR3 contains 18 residues. The sample taken for sequencing was peripheral blood. The origin of this receptor is a man between 60 and 75 years old with acute or convalescent COVID-19. V gene TRBV24-1 combines with J gene TRBJ1-4, with D possibly matching TRBD1 (6 bases). CDR3 amino acids: CATSDLQGQLATNEKLFF. CDR3 in DNA: TGTGCCACCAGTGATTTGCAAGGACAGCTTGCAACTAATGAAAAACTGTTTTTT.